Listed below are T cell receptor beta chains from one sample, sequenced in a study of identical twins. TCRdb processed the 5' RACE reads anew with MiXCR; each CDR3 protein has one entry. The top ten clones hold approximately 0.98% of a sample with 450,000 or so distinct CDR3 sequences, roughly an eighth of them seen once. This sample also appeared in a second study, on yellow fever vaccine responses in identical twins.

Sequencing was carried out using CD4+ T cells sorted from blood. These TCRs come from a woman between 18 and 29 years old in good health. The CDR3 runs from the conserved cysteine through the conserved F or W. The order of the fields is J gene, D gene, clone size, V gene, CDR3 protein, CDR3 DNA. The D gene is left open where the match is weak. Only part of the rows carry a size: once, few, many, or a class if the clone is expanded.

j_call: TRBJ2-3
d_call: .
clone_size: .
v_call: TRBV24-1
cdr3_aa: CATSGPDRDTQYF
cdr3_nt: TGTGCCACCAGTGGCCCTGACAGGGATACGCAGTATTTT

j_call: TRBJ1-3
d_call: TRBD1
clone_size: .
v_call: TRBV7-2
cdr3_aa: CASSPRTGYSGNTIYF
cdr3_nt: TGTGCCAGCAGCCCTAGGACAGGGTACTCTGGAAACACCATATATTTT

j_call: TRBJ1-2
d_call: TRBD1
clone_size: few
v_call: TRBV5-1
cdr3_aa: CASSSGQGSYGYTF
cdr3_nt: TGCGCCAGCAGCTCGGGACAGGGTAGTTATGGCTACACCTTC

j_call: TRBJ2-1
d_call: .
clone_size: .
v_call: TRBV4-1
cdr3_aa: CASSQEMAVASSYNEQFF
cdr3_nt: TGCGCCAGCAGCCAAGAAATGGCAGTTGCTAGCTCCTACAATGAGCAGTTCTTC

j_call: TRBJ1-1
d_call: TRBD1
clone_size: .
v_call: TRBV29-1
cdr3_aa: CSVRNRGTEAFF
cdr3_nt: TGCAGCGTAAGGAACAGGGGCACTGAAGCTTTCTTT

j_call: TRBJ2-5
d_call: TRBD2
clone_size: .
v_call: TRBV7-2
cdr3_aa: CASSSWGGEETQYF
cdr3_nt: TGTGCCAGCAGCTCCTGGGGGGGGGAAGAGACCCAGTACTTC

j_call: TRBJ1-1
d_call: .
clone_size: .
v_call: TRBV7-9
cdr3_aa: CASSLDIPNTEAFF
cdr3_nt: TGTGCCAGCAGCTTAGACATCCCTAACACTGAAGCTTTCTTT

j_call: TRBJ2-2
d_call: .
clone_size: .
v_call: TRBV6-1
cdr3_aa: CASSEFKGELFF
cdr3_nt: TGTGCCAGCAGTGAATTTAAGGGGGAGCTGTTTTTT

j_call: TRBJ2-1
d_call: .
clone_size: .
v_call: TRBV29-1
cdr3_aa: CSVKPRGNRHEQFF
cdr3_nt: TGCAGCGTCAAGCCAAGGGGGAACAGACATGAGCAGTTCTTC

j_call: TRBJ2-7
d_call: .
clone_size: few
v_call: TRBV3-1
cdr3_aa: CASSPMAGSIYEQYF
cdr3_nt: TGTGCCAGCAGCCCCATGGCCGGGAGTATCTACGAGCAGTACTTC

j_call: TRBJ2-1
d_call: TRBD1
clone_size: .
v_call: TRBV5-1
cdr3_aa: CASTWAGGGDEQFF
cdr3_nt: TGCGCCAGCACCTGGGCAGGGGGCGGGGATGAGCAGTTCTTC

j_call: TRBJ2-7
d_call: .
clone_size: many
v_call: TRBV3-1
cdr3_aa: CASSQDSNRGLYF
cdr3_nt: TGTGCCAGCAGCCAAGACAGTAACAGGGGACTGTACTTC

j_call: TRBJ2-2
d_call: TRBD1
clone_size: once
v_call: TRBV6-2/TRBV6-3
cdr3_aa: CASRPSGTGAGELFF
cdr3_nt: TGTGCCAGCCGCCCGTCCGGGACAGGGGCCGGGGAGCTGTTTTTT

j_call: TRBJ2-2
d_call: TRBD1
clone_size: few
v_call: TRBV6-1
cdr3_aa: CASSQRKGTVRVTGELFF
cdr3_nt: TGTGCCAGCAGTCAGCGGAAGGGGACAGTGCGGGTCACCGGGGAGCTGTTTTTT

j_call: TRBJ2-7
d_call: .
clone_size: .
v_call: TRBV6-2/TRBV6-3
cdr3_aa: CASSYSIGGYEQYF
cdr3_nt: TGTGCCAGCAGTTACTCGATCGGCGGATACGAGCAGTACTTC

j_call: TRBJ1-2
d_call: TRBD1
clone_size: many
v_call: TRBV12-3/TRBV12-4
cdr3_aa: CASSLGQGATYTF
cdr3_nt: TGTGCCAGCAGTTTAGGACAGGGGGCTACCTACACCTTC

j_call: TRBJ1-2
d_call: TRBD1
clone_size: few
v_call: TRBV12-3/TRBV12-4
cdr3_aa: CASSPGQGYYGYTF
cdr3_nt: TGTGCCAGCAGCCCCGGACAGGGGTACTATGGCTACACCTTC

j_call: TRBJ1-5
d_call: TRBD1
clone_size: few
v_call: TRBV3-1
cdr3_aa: CASSRDRGGNQPQHF
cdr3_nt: TGTGCCAGCAGCCGGGACAGGGGCGGAAATCAGCCCCAGCATTTT

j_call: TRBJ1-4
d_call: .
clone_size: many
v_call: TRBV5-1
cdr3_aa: CASSTGRPSGGEKLFF
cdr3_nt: TGCGCCAGCAGCACAGGCCGACCCTCCGGAGGGGAAAAACTGTTTTTT

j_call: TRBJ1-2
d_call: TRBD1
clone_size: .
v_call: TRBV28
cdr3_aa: CASKLGQGYGYTF
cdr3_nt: TGTGCCAGCAAGCTGGGACAGGGGTATGGCTACACCTTC

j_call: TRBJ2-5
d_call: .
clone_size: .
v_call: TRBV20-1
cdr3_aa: CTCRALGSQETQYF
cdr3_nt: TGCACCTGCCGGGCCCTAGGCTCCCAAGAGACCCAGTACTTC

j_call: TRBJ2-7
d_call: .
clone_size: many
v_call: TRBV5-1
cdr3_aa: CASSFGGGAYEQYF
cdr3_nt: TGCGCCAGCAGCTTCGGAGGGGGGGCCTACGAGCAGTACTTC